This T cell receptor (beta chain) stems from a study of OX40 agonist ivuxolimab in advanced cancers. Study observations and caveats: Researchers did not determine the expanded peripheral T cells' antigen specificity. CD8+ T cells were the subset that, on average, had more expanded clones than CD4+.

TCRdb keeps only in-frame clones here, not all; method: immunoSEQ multiplex PCR. The sample shows more than 80,000 clones, around nine tenths of them seen only once. As to this clone: Its specificity is not known.

Germline CDR1 is GTSNPN and CDR2 is SVGIG (reference sequence). J gave up 2 bases and V 5 bases, and 2 bases lay outside the gene matches. The CDR3 runs 12 residues. This receptor was identified in an adult with an advanced solid tumor such as melanoma, head and neck, liver or kidney cancer. Sequencing was performed on CD4+ or CD8+ T cells sorted from blood, taken in a trial of the OX40 agonist ivuxolimab. The chain carries TRBV30 and TRBJ1-2; 7 nucleotides line up with TRBD1. For the CDR3, the DNA is TGTGCCTGGGAGACAGGGAACTATGGCTACACCTTC. Its translation: CAWETGNYGYTF.